A single sample gave rise to the 24 T cell receptor beta chains below, sequenced in a study of graft-versus-host responses after intestinal transplantation. No antigen has been assigned to these receptors. This table comes from immunoSEQ multiplex PCR, and its TCRdb copy is limited to in-frame clones, with some not included. This table holds around 78,000 clones, around 86% found once. Sequenced here: unstimulated CD8+ T cells sorted from spleen or lymph node cells, sampled before transplant. The receptors shown here come from a human donor who was the organ donor for an intestinal transplant.

This chain links TRBV5-6 with TRBJ2-1, with 8 bases aligning to TRBD2. The germline V gene has CDR1 SGHDT and CDR2 YYEEEE. This CDR3 has 15 amino acids. V trimming: 2 bases; J trimming: 8 bases; junction bases outside the gene matches: 9. CDR3 region: CASSFYGGASYEQFF. As DNA, the CDR3 is TGTGCCAGCAGCTTCTACGGGGGGGCCAGTTATGAGCAGTTCTTC.

The chain combines TRBV30 with TRBJ2-7; 7 bases are shared with TRBD1. V lost 6 bases, J lost 4 bases, and 9 bases stayed unmatched. This CDR3 spans 13 amino acids. Germline loops: CDR1 GTSNPN, CDR2 SVGIG (reference sequence). The CDR3 loop reads CACHTGDLYEQYF. The DNA for the CDR3 is TGTGCCTGTCATACAGGGGACCTTTACGAGCAGTACTTC. Supplemented by reference TRBV30 and TRBJ2-7, the full variable domain reads SQTIHQWPATLVQPVGSPLSLECTVEGTSNPNLYWYRQAAGRGLQLLFYSVGIGQISSEVPQNLSASRPQDRQFILSSKKLLLSDSGFYLCACHTGDLYEQYFGPGTRLTVT.

This rearrangement joins TRBV5-6 to TRBJ2-3; 12 nucleotides agree with TRBD1. CDR1 SGHDT and CDR2 YYEEEE come from the germline V gene. J gave up 7 bases and V 0 bases, and 9 bases lay outside the gene matches. This CDR3 spans 17 amino acids. CDR3 sequence reads: CASSLEAGDRGHHTQYF. In nucleotides, the CDR3 is TGTGCCAGCAGCTTGGAGGCCGGGGACAGGGGGCACCATACGCAGTATTTT.

V and J are TRBV11-2 and TRBJ2-1, with D hard to call. Trimming stripped 7 bases from V and 3 bases from J, with 13 bases between. The length of the CDR3 is 14 residues. CDR1 and CDR2 from the germline V gene are SGHAT and FQNNGV. DNA for the CDR3: TGTGCCAGCACCTCAGGAACGATCTACAATGAGCAGTTCTTC. The encoded protein is CASTSGTIYNEQFF.

The sample holds one count of this clone. The J gene is TRBJ1-5, the V gene TRBV9; D not certain. Trimming took 0 bases from V and 4 from J, leaving 5 bases between them. Germline V gene sequence: CDR1 SGDLS, CDR2 YYNGEE. The CDR3 runs to 13 residues. CDR3 in DNA: TGTGCCAGCAGCGTAGGGGCGAATCAGCCCCAGCATTTT. This gives the protein CASSVGANQPQHF.

The chain links TRBV19 to TRBJ2-7, with a tentative D call TRBD1 (6 bases). This CDR3 has 13 residues. V shed 10 bases and J shed 3 bases, with 16 bases lying between them. Germline-derived CDR1 and CDR2 are LNHDA and SQIVND (reference sequence). The CDR3 bases are TGTGCCACCCTAGGACAGACTGACTACGAGCAGTACTTC. Its translation: CATLGQTDYEQYF.

V gene TRBV7-2 combines with J gene TRBJ2-1; 7 bases are shared with TRBD1. CDR1 SGHTA and CDR2 FQGNSA come from the germline V gene. V gave up 2 bases and J gave up 4 bases; unmatched junction bases: 8. CDR3 size: 16 residues. The CDR3 sequence: CASSLLTGVSYNEQFF. The CDR3 DNA reads TGTGCCAGCAGCTTACTTACAGGGGTAAGTTACAATGAGCAGTTCTTC.

The chain employs TRBV28 and TRBJ2-7; maybe TRBD1 (6 bases). The V gene's germline CDR1 is MDHEN and CDR2 SYDVKM. Trimming cost V 5 bases and J 0 bases, with 14 bases left between them. The CDR3 spans 15 residues. The DNA for the CDR3 is TGTGCCAGCAGTCCCTCCCAGGGGCCCTCCTACGAGCAGTACTTC. It is translated as CASSPSQGPSYEQYF.

The chain uses TRBV15 and TRBJ2-3, with no clear D. CDR1 and CDR2 from the germline V gene are LNHNV and YYDKDF (reference sequence). V dropped 1 base and J dropped 3 bases, with 11 bases sitting between them. The CDR3 totals 15 residues. The CDR3 spells CATSRVAPFTDTQYF. The CDR3 DNA sequence: TGTGCCACCAGCAGAGTAGCACCATTTACAGATACGCAGTATTTT.

V and J are TRBV2 and TRBJ1-3, with TRBD1 as a possible D gene (6 bases). This CDR3 region has 17 residues. The germline CDR1 and CDR2 sequences are SNHLY and FYNNEI. V gave up 2 bases and J gave up 3 bases, with 17 bases separating them. The CDR3 DNA is TGTGCCAGCAGTGAACCAGGGGTTTGGGGGAATGGAAACACCATATATTTT. It is translated as CASSEPGVWGNGNTIYF.

This clone turned up a few times. This chain uses TRBV4-2 with TRBJ2-6; D gene uncertain. Germline CDR1 LGHNA, CDR2 YNFKEQ. V lost 0 bases, J lost 0 bases, and 6 bases lay in between. This CDR3 is 16 amino acids long. CDR3 protein: CASSQDVDSGANVLTF. DNA of the CDR3: TGTGCCAGCAGCCAAGATGTAGACTCTGGGGCCAACGTCCTGACTTTC.

The genes are TRBV5-1 and TRBJ2-3; D is unresolved. Germline V gene sequence: CDR1 SGHRS, CDR2 YFSETQ. Trimming shortened V by 2 bases and J by 1 base, and 8 bases separated the two germline ends. CDR3 length: 14 amino acids. The CDR3: CASSFSTGTDTQYF. The CDR3 nucleotides are TGCGCCAGCAGCTTTTCAACCGGCACAGATACGCAGTATTTT.

The rearrangement uses TRBV6-1 and TRBJ1-1, with 8 nucleotides matching TRBD1. V dropped 7 bases and J dropped 5; count of bases not matched to a gene: 3. The CDR3 length is 12 residues. The germline gives CDR1 MNHNS, CDR2 SASEGT. CDR3 loop: CASIQGATEAFF. The CDR3 bases are TGTGCCAGCATCCAGGGGGCAACTGAAGCTTTCTTT.

This clone has just a few counts. This sequence joins TRBV4-1 and TRBJ2-7; a possible D gene is TRBD2 (6 bases). The germline CDR1 and CDR2 sequences are MGHRA and YSYEKL. The ends were cut back, 1 base at V and 2 bases at J, with 9 bases in the middle. The CDR3 runs 14 residues. The CDR3 sequence is CASSQGGGTYEQYF. The CDR3 DNA reads as TGCGCCAGCAGCCAAGGTGGCGGGACCTACGAGCAGTACTTC.

This clone was seen once. The rearrangement uses TRBV28 and TRBJ2-2; D is undetermined. The germline gives CDR1 MDHEN, CDR2 SYDVKM. Trimming took 5 bases from V and 2 from J, leaving 15 bases between them. The CDR3 extends over 16 amino acids. CDR3 loop: CASSTPYQDNTGELFF. The CDR3 region has the DNA TGTGCCAGCAGTACCCCCTATCAGGATAACACCGGGGAGCTGTTTTTT.

With regard to this clone: At one end, the junction sequence differs from germline, possibly due to a read error. The CDR3 here is CANSSPRALNTEAFF. The CDR3 coding sequence is TGTGCCAACAGTTCCCCCAGGGCTCTGAACACTGAAGCTTTCTTT. The chain uses TRBV28 and TRBJ1-1, with D possibly matching TRBD1 (5 bases). Germline CDR1 and CDR2: MDHEN and SYDVKM. This CDR3 comprises 15 residues.

The chain recombines TRBV6-1 with TRBJ1-5, with D tentatively TRBD1 (5 bases). CDR3 length: 17 residues. The V gene lost 4 bases and the J gene lost 7 bases, with 23 bases spanning the gap. Germline V lookup: CDR1 MNHNS, CDR2 SASEGT. The CDR3 loop is CASSASPKGPSGQPQHF. The CDR3 DNA reads as TGTGCCAGCAGTGCGTCCCCCAAGGGACCCTCGGGACAGCCCCAGCATTTT.

The chain uses TRBV7-8 and TRBJ2-1; D not certain. The CDR3 runs 11 residues. V was clipped by 1 base and J by 6 bases, with 1 base between them. The germline V gene encodes CDR1 SGHVS and CDR2 FQNEAQ. DNA of the CDR3: TGTGCCAGCAGCTTAGGCAATGAGCAGTTCTTC. This gives the protein CASSLGNEQFF.

This clone was picked up one time. The genes are TRBV7-9 and TRBJ2-7; 8 bases are shared with TRBD1. The V segment lost 5 bases and the J segment 2 bases; nucleotides outside the gene matches: 5. Germline CDR1 SEHNR, CDR2 FQNEAQ (reference sequence). This CDR3 comprises 14 residues. The CDR3: CASSPGTGPYEQYF. The DNA for the CDR3 is TGTGCCAGCAGCCCCGGGACAGGACCCTACGAGCAGTACTTC.

The rearrangement joins TRBV6-1 to TRBJ2-1; TRBD1 is a possible D gene (6 bases). Trimming cost V 8 bases and J 4 bases, with 15 bases left between them. Germline CDR1 MNHNS, CDR2 SASEGT. The CDR3 is made up of 14 amino acids. CDR3 sequence: CASGGSGVYNEQFF. CDR3 in DNA: TGTGCCAGCGGAGGATCAGGGGTTTACAATGAGCAGTTCTTC.

The chain links TRBV4-1 to TRBJ1-1, with 9 bases matching TRBD1. This CDR3 has 17 residues. Trimming cost V 4 bases and J 6 bases; bases outside gene matches: 15. Looked up from germline, CDR1 is MGHRA and CDR2 is YSYEKL. This chain's CDR3 is CASSPGTGRFMGSEAFF. Here the CDR3 DNA reads TGCGCCAGCAGCCCCGGGACAGGGAGGTTTATGGGCTCTGAAGCTTTCTTT.

The chain is built from TRBV6-4 and TRBJ2-3; D is possibly TRBD2 (5 bases). V was clipped by 6 bases and J by 2 bases, with 12 bases between them. The CDR3 contains 14 residues. From germline, CDR1 is MRHNA and CDR2 SNTAGT. CDR3 loop: CASSSGLDTDTQYF. The CDR3 DNA follows: TGTGCCAGCAGCTCGGGATTAGACACAGATACGCAGTATTTT.

The chain carries TRBV9 and TRBJ1-2; the D gene is possibly TRBD1 (5 bases). The CDR3 runs 15 residues. Germline loops: CDR1 SGDLS, CDR2 YYNGEE. The germline V and J ends were trimmed by 0 bases and 2 bases, with 11 bases remaining between them. For the CDR3, the DNA is TGTGCCAGCAGCGTAGTTGGATGGGGGAACTATGGCTACACCTTC. It codes for CASSVVGWGNYGYTF.

The chain employs TRBV30 and TRBJ1-2, with unresolved D. Trimming cost V 0 bases and J 7 bases, with 9 bases left between them. Germline V gives CDR1 GTSNPN, CDR2 SVGIG (reference sequence). The CDR3 sequence is 12 residues long. The CDR3 coding sequence is TGTGCCTGGAGTGTACTAGGGCTTGGCTACACCTTC. It is translated as CAWSVLGLGYTF. Complete variable domain (other parts from reference TRBV30 and TRBJ1-2): SQTIHQWPATLVQPVGSPLSLECTVEGTSNPNLYWYRQAAGRGLQLLFYSVGIGQISSEVPQNLSASRPQDRQFILSSKKLLLSDSGFYLCAWSVLGLGYTFGSGTRLTVV.